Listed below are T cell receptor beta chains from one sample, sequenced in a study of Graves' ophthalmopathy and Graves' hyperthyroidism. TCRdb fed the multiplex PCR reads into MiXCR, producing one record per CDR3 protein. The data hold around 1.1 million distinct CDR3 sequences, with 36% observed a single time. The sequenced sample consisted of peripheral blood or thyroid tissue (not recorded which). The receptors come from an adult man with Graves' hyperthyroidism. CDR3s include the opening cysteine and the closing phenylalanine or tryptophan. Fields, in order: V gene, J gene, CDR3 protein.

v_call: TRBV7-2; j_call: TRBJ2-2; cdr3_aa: CASSRGTSTGELFF
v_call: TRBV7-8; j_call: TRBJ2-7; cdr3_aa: CASSGSGTGFYEQYF
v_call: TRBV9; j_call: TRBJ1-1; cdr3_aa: CASSAHRPGQGNTEAFF
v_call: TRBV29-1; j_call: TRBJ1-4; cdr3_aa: CSAADPGGNEKLFF
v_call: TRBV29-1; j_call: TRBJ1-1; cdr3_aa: CSYRPTGGKGMAFF
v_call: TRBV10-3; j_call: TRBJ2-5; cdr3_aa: CAMGYGSQETQYF
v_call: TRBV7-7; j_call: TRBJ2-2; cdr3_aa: CASSLGGRPGELFF
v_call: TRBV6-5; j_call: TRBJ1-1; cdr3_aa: CASSYGPLSVAFF
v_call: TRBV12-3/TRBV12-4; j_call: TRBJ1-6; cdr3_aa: CASSLAADRGSPLHF
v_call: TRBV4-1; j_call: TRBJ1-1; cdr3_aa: CASSHTRVGEAFF
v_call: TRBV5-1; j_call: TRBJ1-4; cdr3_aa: CASREVYRGRRDEKLFF
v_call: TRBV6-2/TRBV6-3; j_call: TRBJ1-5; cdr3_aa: CASGIRWQPQHF